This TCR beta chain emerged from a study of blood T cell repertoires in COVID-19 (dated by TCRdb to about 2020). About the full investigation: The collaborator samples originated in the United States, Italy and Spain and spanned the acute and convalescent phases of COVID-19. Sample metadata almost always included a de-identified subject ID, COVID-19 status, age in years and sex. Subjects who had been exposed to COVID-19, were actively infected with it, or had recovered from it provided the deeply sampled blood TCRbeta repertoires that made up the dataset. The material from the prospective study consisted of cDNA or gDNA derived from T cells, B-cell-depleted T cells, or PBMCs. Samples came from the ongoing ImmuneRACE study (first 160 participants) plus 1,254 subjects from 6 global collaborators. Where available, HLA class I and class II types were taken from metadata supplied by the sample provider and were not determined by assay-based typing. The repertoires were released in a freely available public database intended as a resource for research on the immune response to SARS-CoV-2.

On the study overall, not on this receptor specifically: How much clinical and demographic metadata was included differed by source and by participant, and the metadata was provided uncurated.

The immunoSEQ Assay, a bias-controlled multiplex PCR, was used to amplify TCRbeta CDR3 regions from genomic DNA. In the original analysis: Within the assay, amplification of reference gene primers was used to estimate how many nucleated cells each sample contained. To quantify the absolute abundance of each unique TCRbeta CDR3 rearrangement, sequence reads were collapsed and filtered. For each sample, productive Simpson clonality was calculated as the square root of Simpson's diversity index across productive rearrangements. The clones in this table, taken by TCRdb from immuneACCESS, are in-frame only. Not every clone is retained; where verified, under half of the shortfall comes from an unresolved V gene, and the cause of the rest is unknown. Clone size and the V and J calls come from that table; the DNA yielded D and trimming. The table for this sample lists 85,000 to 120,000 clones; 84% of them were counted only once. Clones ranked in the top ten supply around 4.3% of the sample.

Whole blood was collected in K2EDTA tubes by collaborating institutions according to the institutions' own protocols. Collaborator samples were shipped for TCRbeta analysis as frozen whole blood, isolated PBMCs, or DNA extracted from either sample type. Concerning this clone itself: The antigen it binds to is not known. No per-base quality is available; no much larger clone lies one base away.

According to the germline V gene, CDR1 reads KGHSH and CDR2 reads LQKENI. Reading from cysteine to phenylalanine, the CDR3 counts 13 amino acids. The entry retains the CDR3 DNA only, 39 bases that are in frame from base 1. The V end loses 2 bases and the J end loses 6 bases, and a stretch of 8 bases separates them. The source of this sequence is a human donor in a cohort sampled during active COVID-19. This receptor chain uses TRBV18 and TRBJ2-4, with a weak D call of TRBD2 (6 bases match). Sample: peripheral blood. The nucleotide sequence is TGTGCCAGCTCACCAGACGGGGGAAACATTCAGTACTTC. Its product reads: CASSPDGGNIQYF.